The 3 T cell receptor beta chains below were found in one sample sequenced in a study of cytomegalovirus exposure and HLA in healthy donors. Primers included in the PCR were 60 Vbeta and 13 Jbeta primers. Using immunoSEQ multiplex PCR, the repertoire was profiled, and TCRdb retains in-frame clones only, with some absent. This repertoire shows 150,000 to 200,000 clones, 75% to 85% found once; its top ten account for less than 0.85%. The sequenced sample was PBMCs. These receptors all come from a woman aged 18-35 years in good health and CMV-seronegative.

The genes are TRBV29-1 and TRBJ1-2, with TRBD1 identical over 12 bases. This CDR3 has 16 amino acids. V gave up 7 bases and J gave up 7 bases; unmatched junction bases: 16. Germline assignment: CDR1 SQVTM and CDR2 ANQGSEA. Here the CDR3 DNA reads TGCAGCGGCACCGGGACAGGGGGCGGGGGAGGGGTTGGCTACACCTTC. Translated: CSGTGTGGGGGVGYTF.

The V gene is TRBV7-6, the J gene TRBJ2-3; 10 nucleotides agree with TRBD1. The CDR3 loop spans 15 amino acids. Germline V CDR1 and CDR2: SGHVS, FNYEAQ. The ends lost 5 bases at V and 3 bases at J; junction bases unmatched: 5. CDR3 sequence reads: CASSRGTGATDTQYF. In DNA form, the CDR3 reads TGTGCCAGCAGCCGCGGGACAGGGGCGACAGATACGCAGTATTTT.

DNA of the CDR3: TGTGCCAGCAGCGTTCCGAGGGCTCTCTACTCTGAAGCTTTCTTT. Translating gives CASSVPRALYSEAFF. This chain connects TRBV5-8 to TRBJ1-1; no reliable D call. The germline gives CDR1 SGHTS, CDR2 YDEGEE. The V end lost 4 bases, the J end lost 6 bases, and 19 bases lay between the germline ends. The CDR3 sequence is 15 residues long.